Following are 20 T cell receptor beta chains from one sample sequenced in a study of blood T cell repertoires in COVID-19. Profiling relied on immunoSEQ multiplex PCR, and the TCRdb table lists in-frame clones only, not all of them. The data show over 200,000 clones, over 85% seen once. Source material: PBMCs or T cells enriched from blood (not recorded which). The origin of the receptors is a woman in her thirties with acute COVID-19.

The chain has TRBV13 and TRBJ2-7; 7 bases line up with TRBD2. This CDR3 contains 15 residues. The V gene's germline CDR1 is PRHDT and CDR2 FYEKMQ (reference sequence). V lost 5 bases to trimming and J lost 4 bases; unmatched junction nucleotides: 11. The CDR3, as DNA: TGTGCCAGCAGCCGCCGGGAGCGGGGAGGGTACGAGCAGTACTTC. This encodes CASSRRERGGYEQYF.

Here the CDR3 reads CASSSPGGPGTGELFF. The CDR3 nucleotides are TGTGCCAGCAGCTCCCCGGGGGGGCCGGGTACCGGGGAGCTGTTTTTT. The genes are TRBV7-6 and TRBJ2-2; 8 nucleotides line up with TRBD2. The trim removed 4 bases at V and 5 bases at J, leaving 9 bases unmatched. Per germline, CDR1 SGHVS and CDR2 FNYEAQ. CDR3 length: 16 amino acids.

This chain links TRBV6-2 or TRBV6-3 with TRBJ2-7, with TRBD1 matching over 11 bases. This CDR3 contains 15 residues. J lost 4 bases, V lost 2 bases, and 4 bases had no gene match. The germline V gene encodes CDR1 MNHEY and CDR2 SVGEGT. The CDR3 sequence: CASSYGDRGRYEQYF. The CDR3 bases are TGTGCCAGCAGTTACGGGGACAGGGGGAGGTACGAGCAGTACTTC.

The CDR3 spells CASSSGQGGGTNEKLFF. The CDR3 DNA sequence: TGTGCCAGCAGTTCGGGACAGGGTGGGGGAACTAATGAAAAACTGTTTTTT. The chain has TRBV28 and TRBJ1-4; TRBD1 agrees at 9 bases. Germline CDR1 MDHEN, CDR2 SYDVKM. The CDR3 totals 17 residues. The junction had 7 bases not matched to a gene; V was cut back by 4 bases and J by 1 base.

This clone was picked up one time. The chain employs TRBV27 and TRBJ2-1; TRBD2 aligns across 12 bases. V lost 1 base to trimming and J lost 3 bases; unmatched junction nucleotides: 4. Germline CDR1 MNHEY, CDR2 SMNVEV (reference sequence). The CDR3 consists of 17 residues. CDR3 nucleotides: TGTGCCAGCAGTTTATTCCTAGCGGGGGGGCTCTACAATGAGCAGTTCTTC. Its protein is CASSLFLAGGLYNEQFF.

The rearrangement uses TRBV28 and TRBJ1-1; 10 bases match TRBD1. CDR1 and CDR2 (germline): MDHEN, SYDVKM. The CDR3 is 16 residues long. The trim removed 3 bases at V and 5 bases at J, leaving 9 bases unmatched. CDR3 region: CASSFDRGLVGTEAFF. The CDR3 DNA reads TGTGCCAGCAGTTTCGACAGGGGGCTGGTTGGAACTGAAGCTTTCTTT.

The rearrangement uses TRBV5-4 and TRBJ2-1, with 11 bases lining up with TRBD2. CDR3 size: 15 residues. V dropped 4 bases and J dropped 4; count of bases not matched to a gene: 4. Per germline, CDR1 SGHNT and CDR2 YYREEE (reference sequence). CDR3 in DNA: TGTGCCAGCAGCGTCCTAGCGGGGGGTTACAATGAGCAGTTCTTC. It yields the protein CASSVLAGGYNEQFF. The whole variable domain, remainder taken from reference TRBV5-4 and TRBJ2-1, is ETGVTQSPTHLIKTRGQQVTLRCSSQSGHNTVSWYQQALGQGPQFIFQYYREEENGRGNFPPRFSGLQFPNYSSELNVNALELDDSALYLCASSVLAGGYNEQFFGPGTRLTVL.

This chain links TRBV10-2 with TRBJ2-1; 10 nucleotides align to TRBD1. The CDR3 extends over 16 amino acids. Unmatched junction bases numbered 9, after V lost 3 bases and J lost 7 bases. The germline CDR1 and CDR2 sequences are WSHSY and SAAADI. CDR3 amino acids: CASSDALRDRGNEQFF. In nucleotides, the CDR3 is TGCGCCAGCAGTGACGCACTCCGGGACAGGGGTAATGAGCAGTTCTTC.

The V gene is TRBV3-1 (or the pseudogene TRBV3-2), the J gene TRBJ1-6, with a tentative D call TRBD1 (6 bases). Trimming took 3 bases from V and 8 from J, leaving 14 bases between them. The CDR3 contains 15 residues. Germline V gene data show CDR1 as LGHDT and CDR2 as YNNKEL (reference sequence). Written as DNA, the CDR3 is TGTGCCAGCAGCCATCGGACAGTCGTTTATTCACCCCTCCACTTT. This sequence encodes CASSHRTVVYSPLHF.

DNA for the CDR3: TGTGCCAGCTCACCACCGGGGCAGGGGTTTGAGACCCAGTACTTC. It codes for CASSPPGQGFETQYF. The V gene is TRBV18, the J gene TRBJ2-5, with a possible D match to TRBD1 (6 bases). Per the germline V gene, CDR1 is KGHSH and CDR2 is LQKENI. Trimming cost V 0 bases and J 5 bases, with 13 bases left between them. This CDR3 region has 15 residues.

The V gene is TRBV29-1, the J gene TRBJ1-1; 7 nucleotides align to TRBD1. There are 14 residues in the CDR3. V was pared by 6 bases and J by 0 bases, with 7 bases of the junction left unmatched. The germline CDR1 and CDR2 sequences are SQVTM and ANQGSEA. The CDR3: CSVLTGPVNTEAFF. The CDR3 bases are TGCAGCGTCCTGACAGGGCCGGTGAACACTGAAGCTTTCTTT.

The V gene is TRBV12-3 or TRBV12-4, the J gene TRBJ1-4; D gene ambiguous. CDR3 length equals 13 residues. V lost 7 bases, J lost 5 bases, and 11 bases lay in between. The CDR3 DNA reads as TGTGCCAGCAAACTACACACAAATGAAAAACTGTTTTTT. Protein product: CASKLHTNEKLFF.

The sample holds one count of this clone. This chain uses TRBV5-8 with TRBJ2-1; 7 nucleotides agree with TRBD1. The CDR3 extends over 14 amino acids. V shed 4 bases, J shed 3 bases, and the junction held 4 bases outside the gene matches. In germline, CDR1 is SGHTS, CDR2 YDEGEE. The CDR3 coding sequence is TGTGCCAGCAGCCAAGACAGGGTCTACAATGAGCAGTTCTTC. Protein: CASSQDRVYNEQFF. Full variable domain (missing parts from reference TRBV5-8 and TRBJ2-1): EAGVTQSPTHLIKTRGQQATLRCSPISGHTSVYWYQQALGLGLQFLLWYDEGEERNRGNFPPRFSGRQFPNYSSELNVNALELEDSALYLCASSQDRVYNEQFFGPGTRLTVL.

The chain employs TRBV5-1 and TRBJ1-1, with D possibly matching TRBD1 (6 bases). V dropped 4 bases and J dropped 3 bases, with 10 bases sitting between them. The CDR3 totals 13 residues. Germline values: CDR1 SGHRS, CDR2 YFSETQ. CDR3 DNA: TGCGCCAGCAGCATGGACAGATACACTGAAGCTTTCTTT. It yields the protein CASSMDRYTEAFF.

This rearrangement joins TRBV2 to TRBJ1-5; TRBD1 might be the D (5 bases). V was clipped by 3 bases and J by 0 bases, with 6 bases between them. Germline V CDR1 and CDR2: SNHLY, FYNNEI. This CDR3 is built from 14 residues. CDR3 DNA sequence: TGTGCCAGCAGTGACAGGGCTAGCAATCAGCCCCAGCATTTT. The encoded protein is CASSDRASNQPQHF.

This sequence joins TRBV6-6 and TRBJ1-5, with D unresolved. The CDR3 totals 12 residues. The germline V and J ends were trimmed by 7 bases and 6 bases, with 10 bases remaining between them. From germline, CDR1 is MNHNY and CDR2 SVGAGI (reference sequence). The CDR3 is CASTVRGQPQHF. The CDR3 nucleotides read TGTGCCAGCACAGTACGGGGTCAGCCCCAGCATTTT.

This sequence joins TRBV30 and TRBJ2-1, with 9 bases fitting TRBD1. The J segment lost 2 bases and the V segment lost 5 bases, leaving 4 bases of the junction unmatched. This CDR3 comprises 14 residues. CDR1 is GTSNPN, CDR2 SVGIG, per germline (reference sequence). CDR3 loop: CAWAQGAAYNEQFF. CDR3 sequence (DNA): TGTGCCTGGGCACAGGGGGCTGCCTACAATGAGCAGTTCTTC. The whole variable domain, remainder taken from reference TRBV30 and TRBJ2-1, is SQTIHQWPATLVQPVGSPLSLECTVEGTSNPNLYWYRQAAGRGLQLLFYSVGIGQISSEVPQNLSASRPQDRQFILSSKKLLLSDSGFYLCAWAQGAAYNEQFFGPGTRLTVL.

This clone was found many times. The chain links TRBV6-6 to TRBJ1-5; TRBD1 agrees at 10 bases. V dropped 2 bases and J dropped 9; count of bases not matched to a gene: 10. The CDR3 runs 16 residues. Germline loops: CDR1 MNHNY, CDR2 SVGAGI (reference sequence). The CDR3 loop is CASSYGWTGGGRPQHF. CDR3 in DNA: TGTGCCAGCAGTTACGGGTGGACAGGGGGAGGTCGGCCCCAGCATTTT.

This chain connects TRBV6-2 or TRBV6-3 to TRBJ1-5; 8 bases line up with TRBD1. The CDR3 has 14 residues. CDR1 and CDR2 (germline): MNHEY, SVGEGT. V dropped 4 bases and J dropped 1; count of bases not matched to a gene: 0. The CDR3 coding sequence is TGTGCCAGCAGTTGGACAGGGAGCAATCAGCCCCAGCATTTT. Protein sequence: CASSWTGSNQPQHF.

The table lists this clone with a count of one. This chain connects TRBV18 to TRBJ2-3, with 10 bases aligning to TRBD1. Germline V gene sequence: CDR1 KGHSH, CDR2 LQKENI. The CDR3 contains 16 residues. V lost 3 bases to trimming and J lost 0 bases; unmatched junction nucleotides: 3. Here the CDR3 DNA reads TGTGCCAGCTCACCTTCGGGACAGGGGAGCACAGATACGCAGTATTTT. This sequence encodes CASSPSGQGSTDTQYF. The complete variable domain, with remaining parts taken from reference TRBV18 and TRBJ2-3, reads NAGVMQNPRHLVRRRGQEARLRCSPMKGHSHVYWYRQLPEEGLKFMVYLQKENIIDESGMPKERFSAEFPKEGPSILRIQQVVRGDSAAYFCASSPSGQGSTDTQYFGPGTRLTVL.